Following are 23 T cell receptor beta chains from one sample sequenced in a study of identical twins. In TCRdb, the 5' RACE reads were re-called with MiXCR into one record per CDR3 protein. Among roughly 480,000 distinct CDR3 sequences, 20% to 30% were seen once, and the ten largest hold 2.5% to 3.5%. The data were also submitted as part of a second study, on T cells expressing NK-cell markers.

Sequencing was performed on CD4+ T cells sorted from blood. The receptors here all came from a woman aged 18-29 years in good health.

This chain uses TRBV20-1 with TRBJ2-2, with 8 bases that match TRBD2. The V segment lost 3 bases and the J segment 3 bases; nucleotides outside the gene matches: 3. The CDR3 loop spans 14 amino acids. CDR1 and CDR2 from the germline V gene are DFQATT and SNEGSKA (reference sequence). Here the CDR3 DNA reads TGCAGTGCTAGCCAGCGGGAGTACACCGGGGAGCTGTTTTTT. Amino acid sequence: CSASQREYTGELFF.

This clonotype was seen more than once but under ten times. This rearrangement joins TRBV7-9 to TRBJ1-1; D may be TRBD1 (6 bases). Germline assignment: CDR1 SEHNR and CDR2 FQNEAQ (reference sequence). The CDR3 has 15 residues. Deletions cut 0 bases from V and 1 base from J, with 9 bases between. The CDR3 DNA reads as TGTGCCAGCAGCTTAGCGGGGGGACAGAACACTGAAGCTTTCTTT. This sequence encodes CASSLAGGQNTEAFF.

The genes are TRBV20-1 and TRBJ2-7; perhaps TRBD1 as D (6 bases). Germline CDR1 DFQATT, CDR2 SNEGSKA (reference sequence). V lost 6 bases, J lost 2 bases, and 8 bases lay in between. This CDR3 region has 11 residues. CDR3 bases: TGCAGTGCGTCAGGGGCCTACGAGCAGTACTTC. It specifies CSASGAYEQYF.

CDR3 in amino acids: CASSQELAEAYEQYF. The CDR3 region has the DNA TGCGCCAGCAGCCAAGAGCTAGCGGAGGCCTACGAGCAGTACTTC. This chain uses TRBV4-3 with TRBJ2-7; the match to TRBD2 covers 7 bases. The CDR3 has 15 amino acids. The V gene end was trimmed by 0 bases and the J gene end by 2 bases; junction bases not matched to a gene: 4. CDR1 is LGHNA and CDR2 is YSLEER in the germline V gene.

The chain links TRBV28 to TRBJ2-7; 14 positions match TRBD2. Germline V lookup: CDR1 MDHEN, CDR2 SYDVKM. Trimming cost V 8 bases and J 12 bases; bases outside gene matches: 12. CDR3 size: 14 residues. CDR3 amino acids: CASRPGLAGVIPYF. For the CDR3, the DNA is TGTGCCAGCCGTCCGGGACTAGCGGGAGTTATCCCGTACTTC.

This clonotype was counted only a few times. The chain is built from TRBV20-1 and TRBJ2-1, with D perhaps TRBD2 (7 bases). Between the trimmed V and J ends, which lost 3 bases and 7 bases, there was a span of 16 bases. Germline CDR1 is DFQATT and CDR2 is SNEGSKA (reference sequence). The CDR3 totals 14 residues. This chain's CDR3 is CSASEGSGTNEQFF. CDR3 sequence (DNA): TGCAGTGCTAGTGAGGGGAGCGGGACAAATGAGCAGTTCTTC.

This chain links TRBV6-1 with TRBJ2-7; 8 bases agree with TRBD2. CDR3 length: 16 residues. The V and J ends lost 5 bases and 2 bases, in that order; junction bases with no gene match: 11. In germline, CDR1 is MNHNS, CDR2 SASEGT. As DNA, the CDR3 is TGTGCCAGCAGTCCCCACCGGGCGGGGGGTACCTACGAGCAGTACTTC. It translates to CASSPHRAGGTYEQYF.

The CDR3 sequence: CASPPGQGRRSATEAFF. The CDR3 bases are TGTGCCAGCCCGCCCGGACAGGGAAGGCGGTCGGCCACTGAAGCTTTCTTT. The chain links TRBV19 to TRBJ1-1, with TRBD1 matching 8 bases. J lost 4 bases, V lost 9 bases, and 19 bases had no gene match. CDR3 length: 17 residues. Germline CDR1 and CDR2: LNHDA and SQIVND (reference sequence).

The chain has TRBV6-5 and TRBJ1-4; no clear D. CDR1 is MNHEY, CDR2 SVGAGI, per germline. The CDR3 spans 15 residues. Between the trimmed V and J ends, which lost 3 bases and 6 bases, there was a span of 14 bases. The CDR3: CASSYIGRGDEKLFF. CDR3 sequence (DNA): TGTGCCAGCAGTTATATCGGGCGGGGAGATGAAAAACTGTTTTTT.

This CDR3 is CATSRDKRGFAGYTF. In nucleotides, the CDR3 is TGTGCCACCAGCAGAGATAAAAGGGGCTTTGCTGGCTACACCTTC. This sequence joins TRBV15 and TRBJ1-2; maybe TRBD1 (5 bases). This CDR3 has 15 residues. V shed 0 bases and J shed 7 bases, with 15 bases lying between them. The V gene's germline CDR1 is LNHNV and CDR2 YYDKDF (reference sequence). The whole variable domain, remainder taken from reference TRBV15 and TRBJ1-2, is DAMVIQNPRYQVTQFGKPVTLSCSQTLNHNVMYWYQQKSSQAPKLLFHYYDKDFNNEADTPDNFQSRRPNTSFCFLDIRSPGLGDTAMYLCATSRDKRGFAGYTFGSGTRLTVV.

This clonotype appeared a few times. Here the CDR3 DNA reads TGTGCCAGCAGCTCCGACAGGGGTGATGAGCAGTTCTTC. Encoded protein: CASSSDRGDEQFF. This chain joins TRBV7-2 and TRBJ2-1, with 8 bases identical to TRBD1. V trimming: 4 bases; J trimming: 8 bases; junction bases outside the gene matches: 4. The CDR3 contains 13 residues. Germline V gene lookup returns CDR1 SGHTA and CDR2 FQGNSA.

This clonotype turned up a few times. In DNA form, the CDR3 reads TGCGCCAGCAGCTTGCTTAACTACAATGAGCAGTTCTTC. Its translation is CASSLLNYNEQFF. V and J are TRBV5-1 and TRBJ2-1; D gene ambiguous. CDR3 length: 13 residues. The V and J ends lost 1 base and 3 bases respectively, with 5 bases between them. CDR1 SGHRS and CDR2 YFSETQ come from the germline V gene. Drawing the rest from reference TRBV5-1 and TRBJ2-1, the complete variable domain is KAGVTQTPRYLIKTRGQQVTLSCSPISGHRSVSWYQQTPGQGLQFLFEYFSETQRNKGNFPGRFSGRQFSNSRSEMNVSTLELGDSALYLCASSLLNYNEQFFGPGTRLTVL.

The chain uses TRBV20-1 and TRBJ2-3; tentatively, D is TRBD1 (5 bases). CDR3 length: 14 residues. Germline V gene lookup returns CDR1 DFQATT and CDR2 SNEGSKA (reference sequence). V lost 2 bases to trimming and J lost 1 base, with 10 bases between them. The chain's CDR3 is CSARSLGGTDTQYF. CDR3 nucleotide sequence: TGCAGTGCTAGAAGCCTAGGGGGCACAGATACGCAGTATTTT.

The chain combines TRBV12-3 or TRBV12-4 with TRBJ2-1; D gene uncertain. This CDR3 region has 12 residues. Trimming shortened V by 7 bases and J by 7 bases, and 11 bases separated the two germline ends. For the CDR3, the DNA is TGTGCCAGCACGATACTACCTAATGAGCAGTTCTTC. Translation gives CASTILPNEQFF.

This chain joins TRBV7-9 and TRBJ2-3; D is unresolved. The CDR3 covers 13 residues. The germline V gene encodes CDR1 SEHNR and CDR2 FQNEAQ (reference sequence). Deletions cut 3 bases from V and 4 bases from J, with 8 bases between. CDR3 sequence reads: CASSFRSPDTQYF. The CDR3 DNA reads as TGTGCCAGCAGCTTTCGGTCCCCAGATACGCAGTATTTT.

This clonotype was recorded a few times. The chain combines TRBV4-2 with TRBJ2-5; no firm D call. There are 15 residues in the CDR3. Germline CDR1 reads LGHNA; CDR2 reads YNFKEQ. V was trimmed by 0 bases and J by 0 bases, leaving 8 bases between them. As DNA, the CDR3 is TGTGCCAGCAGCCAAGATCGGACCCACCAAGAGACCCAGTACTTC. Protein product: CASSQDRTHQETQYF.

This clonotype has a handful of counts. This chain joins TRBV29-1 and TRBJ1-1; no definite D call. The CDR3 covers 14 residues. V dropped 4 bases and J dropped 1 base, with 13 bases sitting between them. The germline V gene encodes CDR1 SQVTM and CDR2 ANQGSEA. In DNA form, the CDR3 reads TGCAGCGTTGCTATGAATTGGGCGAACACTGAAGCTTTCTTT. Protein: CSVAMNWANTEAFF.

This chain joins TRBV11-2 and TRBJ2-1; 9 bases fit TRBD2. Germline V CDR1 and CDR2: SGHAT, FQNNGV. The trim removed 6 bases at V and 10 bases at J, leaving 22 bases unmatched. The CDR3 has 18 residues. CDR3 sequence: CASRRGPELAGGPEEQFF. The CDR3 coding sequence is TGTGCCAGCAGGCGTGGGCCCGAGCTGGCGGGAGGGCCAGAAGAGCAGTTCTTC.

The table lists this clonotype with a few counts. This sequence joins TRBV19 and TRBJ1-6; D gene ambiguous. The CDR3 spans 12 residues. V was trimmed by 2 bases and J by 10 bases, leaving 6 bases between them. CDR1 and CDR2 (germline): LNHDA, SQIVND (reference sequence). DNA of the CDR3: TGTGCCAGTAGTATACCTGGATCACCCCTCCACTTT. Translating gives CASSIPGSPLHF. Looking up the rest from reference TRBV19 and TRBJ1-6 gives the full variable domain: DGGITQSPKYLFRKEGQNVTLSCEQNLNHDAMYWYRQDPGQGLRLIYYSQIVNDFQKGDIAEGYSVSREKKESFPLTVTSAQKNPTAFYLCASSIPGSPLHFGNGTRLTVT.

This chain connects TRBV29-1 to TRBJ2-1; 12 nucleotides align to TRBD2. V was clipped by 4 bases and J by 7 bases; unmatched bases: 5. This CDR3 region has 14 residues. Looked up from germline, CDR1 is SQVTM and CDR2 is ANQGSEA. CDR3 sequence: CSVAPSGRVNEQFF. CDR3 coding DNA: TGCAGCGTTGCGCCTAGCGGGAGGGTAAATGAGCAGTTCTTC.

The V call is TRBV6-2 or TRBV6-3, the J call TRBJ2-2, with D possibly being TRBD2 (5 bases). With 6 bases removed from V and 6 bases from J, the gap between germline ends came to 8 bases. CDR3 length: 12 amino acids. The germline gives CDR1 MNHEY, CDR2 SVGEGT. The DNA of the CDR3 is TGTGCCAGCAGAGGACTTTCCGGGGAGCTGTTTTTT. Amino acids: CASRGLSGELFF.

There are a few counts of this clonotype. The chain links TRBV12-3 or TRBV12-4 to TRBJ2-5, with D possibly being TRBD1 (5 bases). The CDR3 has 12 residues. Trimming stripped 6 bases from V and 4 bases from J, with 9 bases between. The CDR3 protein is CASRYRGETQYF. CDR3 bases: TGTGCCAGCAGGTATAGGGGAGAGACCCAGTACTTC.

At least ten counts were recorded for this clonotype. The chain uses TRBV20-1 and TRBJ2-1, with 11 bases that match TRBD2. Trimming took 5 bases from V and 6 from J; bases not matched to a gene: 9. This CDR3 contains 15 residues. Germline CDR1 is DFQATT and CDR2 is SNEGSKA (reference sequence). CDR3 region: CSAPPRSGGANEQFF. The CDR3 DNA reads TGCAGTGCTCCTCCTCGTAGCGGGGGGGCCAATGAGCAGTTCTTC.